The 20 T cell receptor beta chains below all came from one sample that was sequenced in a study of T cells in Graves' hyperthyroidism and ophthalmopathy. What was amplified from RNA transcripts were TCR beta CDR3 regions. First-round RT-PCR of the TCR CDR3 relied on the HTBI primer set. MiXCR, applied by TCRdb to the multiplex PCR reads, yields one record per CDR3 protein. The repertoire holds 640,000 or so distinct CDR3 sequences, with roughly 14% as singletons. The sequencing input was blood. These receptors originate from a woman aged 35 to 49 with Graves' ophthalmopathy.

Many counts were recorded for this clonotype. V is TRBV11-2 and J is TRBJ1-2, with TRBD1 matching over 8 bases. The CDR3 is made up of 14 amino acids. Per germline, CDR1 SGHAT and CDR2 FQNNGV. V was pared by 3 bases and J by 7 bases, with 7 bases of the junction left unmatched. The CDR3 loop is CASSFSQGAGGYTF. The CDR3 coding sequence is TGTGCCAGCAGCTTTTCCCAGGGGGCAGGTGGCTACACCTTC.

In its sample, this clonotype was seen many times. The chain is built from TRBV4-1 and TRBJ2-1, with 8 bases lining up with TRBD2. The CDR3 is made up of 15 amino acids. From germline, CDR1 is MGHRA and CDR2 YSYEKL. V was pared by 2 bases and J by 9 bases, with 9 bases of the junction left unmatched. The chain's CDR3 is CASSQPYSGISEQFF. In DNA form, the CDR3 reads TGCGCCAGCAGCCAACCATATAGCGGGATTAGTGAGCAGTTCTTC.

The chain carries TRBV6-2 or TRBV6-3 and TRBJ2-7; 9 bases fit TRBD2. The CDR3 is 14 residues long. The V gene end was trimmed by 4 bases and the J gene end by 3 bases; junction bases not matched to a gene: 4. Germline CDR1 is MNHEY and CDR2 is SVGEGT. The DNA for the CDR3 is TGTGCCAGCAGTTCAGCGGGAGGACTCTACGAGCAGTACTTC. Its protein product is CASSSAGGLYEQYF.

This clonotype was recorded many times. The chain recombines TRBV6-5 with TRBJ2-2; D gene ambiguous. This CDR3 is 15 amino acids long. Germline CDR1 reads MNHEY; CDR2 reads SVGAGI. V was cut by 2 bases and J by 0 bases, with 7 bases left in between. The CDR3 DNA sequence: TGTGCCAGCAGTTACAATGGGGCGAACACCGGGGAGCTGTTTTTT. It encodes CASSYNGANTGELFF.

This clonotype was observed many times. The chain links TRBV20-1 to TRBJ2-4; a possible D gene is TRBD1 (5 bases). The CDR3 runs to 13 residues. Deletions cut 6 bases from V and 5 bases from J, with 14 bases between. Per the germline V gene, CDR1 is DFQATT and CDR2 is SNEGSKA (reference sequence). The CDR3 DNA sequence: TGCAGTGCAGAAAAGCAGGGCGAAAACATTCAGTACTTC. This translates into CSAEKQGENIQYF.

This clonotype was detected ten times or more. The J gene is TRBJ1-5, the V gene TRBV7-2; 8 positions match TRBD1. Germline CDR1 is SGHTA and CDR2 is FQGNSA. The V gene end was trimmed by 6 bases and the J gene end by 6 bases; junction bases not matched to a gene: 7. The CDR3 consists of 14 residues. The CDR3: CASSFGQGLQPQHF. The DNA of the CDR3 is TGTGCCAGCAGTTTTGGACAGGGACTTCAGCCCCAGCATTTT.

This clonotype was seen many times. The V and J genes are TRBV20-1 and TRBJ1-1; 8 bases map to TRBD1. J lost 1 base, V lost 3 bases, and 4 bases had no gene match. Germline V gives CDR1 DFQATT, CDR2 SNEGSKA (reference sequence). The CDR3 spans 14 residues. CDR3 amino acids: CSAREDRANTEAFF. CDR3 bases: TGCAGTGCTAGGGAGGACAGGGCGAACACTGAAGCTTTCTTT.

Only a few counts were recorded for this clonotype. The V gene is TRBV19, the J gene TRBJ1-1; D remains ambiguous. CDR3 length: 13 amino acids. Per the germline V gene, CDR1 is LNHDA and CDR2 is SQIVND (reference sequence). The V and J ends lost 6 bases and 9 bases respectively, with 17 bases between them. CDR3 sequence reads: CASRENLKEKAFF. The CDR3 bases are TGTGCCAGTAGGGAAAACCTCAAGGAAAAAGCTTTCTTT.

This clonotype was counted only a few times. This chain uses TRBV7-6 with TRBJ2-1, with D possibly being TRBD2 (5 bases). Germline V lookup: CDR1 SGHVS, CDR2 FNYEAQ. This CDR3 has 16 amino acids. Deletions cut 2 bases from V and 7 bases from J, with 18 bases between. The CDR3 sequence: CASSLLDGSGGNEQFF. The CDR3 DNA follows: TGTGCCAGCAGCTTATTGGATGGGAGTGGAGGAAATGAGCAGTTCTTC.

This sequence joins TRBV19 and TRBJ2-2; possibly TRBD1 or TRBD2 for D (5 bases each). The CDR3 is 16 amino acids. Germline CDR1 reads LNHDA; CDR2 reads SQIVND (reference sequence). Trimming took 4 bases from V and 1 from J, leaving 13 bases between them. Written as DNA, the CDR3 is TGTGCCAGTAGTACTCCCGGGACCGAGAACACCGGGGAGCTGTTTTTT. Amino acids: CASSTPGTENTGELFF.

This clonotype has ten or more counts. The chain is built from TRBV3-1 and TRBJ2-5; 8 positions match TRBD1. Trimming removed 3 bases from V and 5 bases from J; junction bases left unmatched: 2. This CDR3 is 13 amino acids long. CDR1 and CDR2 from the germline V gene are LGHDT and YNNKEL (reference sequence). Here the CDR3 DNA reads TGTGCCAGCAGCCAGCGGGACAGGGAGACCCAGTACTTC. As protein: CASSQRDRETQYF.

This clonotype was found many times. The gene calls are TRBV7-2 and TRBJ1-2; D unclear. Germline CDR1 is SGHTA and CDR2 is FQGNSA. The CDR3 consists of 13 residues. V lost 5 bases and J 6 bases, leaving 13 bases between the germline ends. As DNA, the CDR3 is TGTGCCAGCAGCCCGCGGACGCAGGATGGCTACACCTTC. Its translation: CASSPRTQDGYTF. The full variable domain, in which reference TRBV7-2 and TRBJ1-2 provide the parts outside the CDR3, is GAGVSQSPSNKVTEKGKDVELRCDPISGHTALYWYRQSLGQGLEFLIYFQGNSAPDKSGLPSDRFSAERTGGSVSTLTIQRTQQEDSAVYLCASSPRTQDGYTFGSGTRLTVV.

This clonotype was seen at least ten times. The rearrangement uses TRBV10-3 and TRBJ2-7; 7 positions agree with TRBD1. The germline V gene has CDR1 ENHRY and CDR2 SYGVKD. Trimming at V came to 6 bases and at J to 4 bases, leaving 0 bases not matched to a gene. This CDR3 contains 11 residues. CDR3: CAIRDRYEQYF. Here the CDR3 DNA reads TGTGCCATCAGGGACAGGTACGAGCAGTACTTC.

This sequence joins TRBV6-5 and TRBJ2-5; TRBD2 might be the D (6 bases). V gave up 4 bases and J gave up 4 bases, with 13 bases separating them. Per the germline V gene, CDR1 is MNHEY and CDR2 is SVGAGI. This CDR3 is 14 amino acids long. CDR3 coding DNA: TGTGCCAGCAGTTCCTCCGGGACTTCAGAGACCCAGTACTTC. Protein sequence: CASSSSGTSETQYF.

J is TRBJ1-5 and V is TRBV2, with 9 bases matching TRBD1. V gave up 8 bases and J gave up 2 bases; unmatched junction bases: 4. Germline assignment: CDR1 SNHLY and CDR2 FYNNEI. This CDR3 has 14 residues. As DNA, the CDR3 is TGTGCCAGCGCACAGGGGGCAGGCAATCAGCCCCAGCATTTT. It yields the protein CASAQGAGNQPQHF.

V and J are TRBV27 and TRBJ1-1; the match to TRBD1 covers 7 bases. Trimming at V came to 3 bases and at J to 10 bases, leaving 11 bases not matched to a gene. The CDR3 spans 14 residues. Germline V lookup: CDR1 MNHEY, CDR2 SMNVEV (reference sequence). The CDR3: CASSLARGVAGAFF. The CDR3 DNA follows: TGTGCCAGCAGTTTGGCCAGGGGGGTGGCGGGAGCTTTCTTT.

The table lists this clonotype with many counts. The genes are TRBV29-1 and TRBJ2-7; 13 bases line up with TRBD2. CDR1 is SQVTM, CDR2 ANQGSEA, per germline. Trimming at V came to 5 bases and at J to 0 bases, leaving 4 bases not matched to a gene. This CDR3 comprises 15 residues. The CDR3 is CSVTGTSGDSYEQYF. CDR3 nucleotides: TGCAGCGTTACAGGGACTAGCGGGGACTCCTACGAGCAGTACTTC.

This clonotype was seen a few times. The chain couples TRBV20-1 to TRBJ1-2, with 9 bases aligning to TRBD1. The CDR3 sequence is 15 residues long. The V and J ends lost 2 bases and 7 bases, in that order; junction bases with no gene match: 11. Germline-derived CDR1 and CDR2 are DFQATT and SNEGSKA (reference sequence). CDR3 nucleotide sequence: TGCAGTGCTAGAAGTGGGGACAGGGTCTCGGGTGGCTACACCTTC. This encodes CSARSGDRVSGGYTF.

This clonotype was found many times. Germline is not matched at one junction end, which may reflect a read error. This sequence joins TRBV7-7 and TRBJ2-3, with D unclear. In germline, CDR1 is SSHAT, CDR2 FNYEAQ (reference sequence). CDR3 length: 12 amino acids. The CDR3 is CASSLPQDTQYF. The DNA of the CDR3 is TGTGCTAGCAGCTTACCCCAGGATACGCAGTATTTT.

In its sample, this clonotype was seen a few times. The genes are TRBV6-2 or TRBV6-3 and TRBJ1-6, with TRBD1 matching over 7 bases. The germline V gene has CDR1 MNHEY and CDR2 SVGEGT. After removal of 3 bases from V and 5 bases from J, the junction contained 4 bases not matched to a gene. The CDR3 length is 15 residues. CDR3 loop: CASSYRQGDNSPLHF. The CDR3 DNA follows: TGTGCCAGCAGTTATCGACAGGGAGATAATTCACCCCTCCACTTT.